The clone carrying this T cell receptor beta chain has just a few counts. Its antigen remains unknown. Assay: immunoSEQ multiplex PCR; the TCRdb copy retains only in-frame clones and omits some. Counted here are approximately 4,000 clones, more than 60% occurring once; the ten biggest clones make up 15% to 20%. The V gene end was trimmed by 5 bases and the J gene end by 8 bases; junction bases not matched to a gene: 9. The CDR3 length is 13 residues. Germline V gives CDR1 SGHRS, CDR2 YFSETQ. This entry belongs to a study of chemoradiotherapy in HPV16-positive cancers. Study results and caveats: In HPV16-positive patients, HPV-responsive T-cell expansion tracked better recurrence-free survival.

The clonotype was recovered from a human donor with HPV-associated anogenital cancer. V and J are TRBV5-1 and TRBJ1-2; 7 bases match TRBD1. Sample collection occurred from a patient who underwent chemoradiotherapy. The CDR3 nucleotides read TGCGCCAGCAGTTTGACAGGGATGGGAGGCTACACCTTC. Translated, it gives CASSLTGMGGYTF.